This T cell receptor beta chain was observed in a study of metastatic and nonmetastatic thyroid tumors. Overall study: Comparison of repertoires was carried out across blood and tumor or nodule tissue from malignant and benign thyroid patients.

TCRdb re-called clones via MiXCR from the PCR reads. The sample records about 28,000 clones, about 3.9% being singletons. Among the patients, none had received any treatment before thyroid surgery. As for this clone: What it binds is not known. A much larger clone lies a single base off, so this may be a read error.

Study outcomes and limitations: In both blood and tumor samples, TCR beta diversity was reported significantly higher for malignant than benign nodules.

CDR3 size: 14 residues. Germline CDR1 MDHEN, CDR2 SYDVKM. This TCR derives from a male donor with papillary thyroid cancer or a benign thyroid nodule (not recorded which). Some clones in this sample may be carry-over from other donors' samples. Sequencing input: blood. The J gene is TRBJ2-4, the V gene TRBV28, with D hard to call. The CDR3 DNA follows: TGTGCCAGCATTTTAGACATACCTCAAAACATTCAGTACTTC. The encoded protein is CASILDIPQNIQYF.